This TCR beta chain comes out of a study of control samples from healthy donors and cancer patients. Germline-derived CDR1 and CDR2 are LNHDA and SQIVND (reference sequence). Trimming at V came to 10 bases and at J to 3 bases, leaving 8 bases not matched to a gene. The CDR3 contains 14 residues. Measured with immunoSEQ multiplex PCR; TCRdb has only the in-frame clones, and not every one. The data hold roughly 180,000 clones, with approximately 94% observed a single time. The chain joins TRBV19 to TRBJ1-5, with 8 bases matching TRBD1. The TCR sequence derives from a woman under 30 in good health. The sequenced sample consisted of blood. The CDR3 DNA is TGTGCCACTAACGACAGGGGAGCCAATCAGCCCCAGCATTTT. Translation: CATNDRGANQPQHF.